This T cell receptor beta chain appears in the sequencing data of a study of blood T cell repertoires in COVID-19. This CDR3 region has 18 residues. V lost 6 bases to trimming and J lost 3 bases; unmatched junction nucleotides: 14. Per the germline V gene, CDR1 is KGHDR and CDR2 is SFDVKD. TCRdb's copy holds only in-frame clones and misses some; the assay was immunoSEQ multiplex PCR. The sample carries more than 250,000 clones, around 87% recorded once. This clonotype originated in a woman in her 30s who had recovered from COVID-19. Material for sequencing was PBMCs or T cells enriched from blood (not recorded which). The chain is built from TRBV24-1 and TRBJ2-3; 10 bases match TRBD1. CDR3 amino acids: CATSRKGRGQGMTDTQYF. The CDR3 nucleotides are TGTGCCACCAGTCGCAAGGGCAGGGGACAGGGGATGACAGATACGCAGTATTTT.